This T cell receptor (beta chain) stems from a study of cytotoxic CD8 clonotypes in ibrutinib-treated CLL. Across the study: Recorded responses included around 24 partial and 2 complete; following median approximately 68 months, roughly 15 stayed remitted and about twelve progressed. Broader study findings: Clonality correlated strongly with circulating CD8+ T cells and exceeded age-matched healthy donors at baseline. Baseline levels were approached again at progression, after clonality had risen at ibrutinib response.

Deep sequencing aimed at 1 in 200,000 to 1 in 1 million T cells' resolution. The repertoire was sequenced with immunoSEQ multiplex PCR; TCRdb's copy has only in-frame clones and lacks some. The table shows 140,000 to 150,000 clones, with 75% to 80% occurring only once. A remark on this clone: Its cognate antigen is unknown.

The source material was PBMCs, sampled after 24 months of ibrutinib treatment. The clonotype originates from a human donor with chronic lymphocytic leukemia.

CDR3 loop: CASSLLASGRVGTHYNEQFF. In nucleotides, the CDR3 is TGTGCCAGCAGTTTATTGGCTAGCGGGAGGGTAGGGACACACTACAATGAGCAGTTCTTC. V and J are TRBV27 and TRBJ2-1, with 12 bases lining up with TRBD2. With V trimmed by 1 base and J by 3 bases, 13 bases remained unmatched. Germline CDR1 and CDR2: MNHEY and SMNVEV (reference sequence). This CDR3 spans 20 amino acids.